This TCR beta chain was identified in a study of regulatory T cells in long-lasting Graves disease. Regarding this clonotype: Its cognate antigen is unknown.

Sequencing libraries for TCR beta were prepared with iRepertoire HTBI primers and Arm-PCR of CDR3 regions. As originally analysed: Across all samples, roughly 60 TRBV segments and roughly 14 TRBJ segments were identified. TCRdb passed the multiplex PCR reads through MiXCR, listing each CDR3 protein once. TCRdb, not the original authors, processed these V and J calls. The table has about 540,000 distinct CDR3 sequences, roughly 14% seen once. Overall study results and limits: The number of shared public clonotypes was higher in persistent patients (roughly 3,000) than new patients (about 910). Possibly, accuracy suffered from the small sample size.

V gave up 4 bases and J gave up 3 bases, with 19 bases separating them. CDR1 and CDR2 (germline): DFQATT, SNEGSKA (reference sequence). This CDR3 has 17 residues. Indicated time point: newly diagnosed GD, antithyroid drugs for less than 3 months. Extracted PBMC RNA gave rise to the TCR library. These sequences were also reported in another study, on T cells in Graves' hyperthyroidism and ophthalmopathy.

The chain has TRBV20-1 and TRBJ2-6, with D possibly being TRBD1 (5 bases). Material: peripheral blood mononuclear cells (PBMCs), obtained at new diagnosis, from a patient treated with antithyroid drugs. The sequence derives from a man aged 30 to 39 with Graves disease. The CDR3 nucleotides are TGCAGTGCTACCAGACAGTTCCAAAGCTTTGGGGCCAACGTCCTGACTTTC. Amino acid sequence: CSATRQFQSFGANVLTF.